This T cell receptor beta chain was sequenced during a study of control samples from healthy donors and cancer patients. This clone was observed a single time. The method was immunoSEQ multiplex PCR; TCRdb's version includes in-frame clones alone and lacks a portion of them. The profile shows 150,000 to 200,000 clones, nearly 90% of them singletons. Per germline, CDR1 SGHRS and CDR2 YFSETQ. Trimming took 1 base from V and 9 from J; bases not matched to a gene: 7. The CDR3 loop spans 15 amino acids. This receptor was taken from a woman aged 45-59 years in good health. The rearrangement joins TRBV5-1 to TRBJ2-1, with 10 bases that match TRBD2. The specimen was blood. The CDR3 loop reads CASSLRLAGAGEQFF. The DNA of the CDR3 is TGCGCCAGCAGCTTGAGGCTAGCGGGGGCGGGTGAGCAGTTCTTC.